This T cell receptor (beta chain) was documented in a study of blood T cells in healthy people across ages. Total RNA, at least 6 micrograms per sample, was extracted from PBMCs. CDR1 is DFQATT and CDR2 is SNEGSKA in the germline V gene (reference sequence). The CDR3 has 14 amino acids. Trimming at V came to 3 bases and at J to 7 bases, leaving 6 bases not matched to a gene. This clonotype was seen repeatedly, ten times or more. PCR was performed a second time for about 6 to 11 cycles using a sample-barcoded 5' primer and a J-beta primer mix. A single record per CDR3 protein comes from TCRdb applying MiXCR to the 5' RACE reads. The profile shows hundreds of thousands of distinct CDR3 sequences, about 20% of them singletons.

The source is a man between 65 and 80 years old in good health. The chain joins TRBV20-1 to TRBJ2-4; 10 bases align to TRBD1. The sample comprised blood. For the CDR3, the DNA is TGCAGTGCTAGGGACGACAGGGGGCTTAACATTCAGTACTTC. Protein product: CSARDDRGLNIQYF.